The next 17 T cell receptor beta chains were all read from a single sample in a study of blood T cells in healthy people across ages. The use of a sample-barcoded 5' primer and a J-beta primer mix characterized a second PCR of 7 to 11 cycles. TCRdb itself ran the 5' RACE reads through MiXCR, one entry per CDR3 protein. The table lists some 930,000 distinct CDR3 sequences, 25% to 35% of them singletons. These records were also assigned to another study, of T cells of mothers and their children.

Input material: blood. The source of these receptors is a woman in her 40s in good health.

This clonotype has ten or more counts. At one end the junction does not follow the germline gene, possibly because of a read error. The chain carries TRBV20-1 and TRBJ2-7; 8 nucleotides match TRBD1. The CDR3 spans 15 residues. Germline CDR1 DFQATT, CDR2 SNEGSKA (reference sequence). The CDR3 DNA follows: TGTAGTGCTAGCCACGGACAGGGAAGAACCTACGAGCAGTACTTC. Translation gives CSASHGQGRTYEQYF.

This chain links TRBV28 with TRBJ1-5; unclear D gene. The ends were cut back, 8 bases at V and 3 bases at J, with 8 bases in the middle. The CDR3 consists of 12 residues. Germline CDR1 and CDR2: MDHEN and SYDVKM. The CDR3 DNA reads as TGTGCCAGCTACGTTTTCAATCAGCCCCAGCATTTT. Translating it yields CASYVFNQPQHF.

CDR3 sequence reads: CASSVLSDTGELFF. The CDR3 DNA sequence: TGCGCCAGCAGCGTCCTCAGTGACACCGGGGAGCTGTTTTTT. The rearrangement links TRBV5-1 to TRBJ2-2; D remains ambiguous. V dropped 4 bases and J dropped 3 bases, with 10 bases sitting between them. The germline V gene encodes CDR1 SGHRS and CDR2 YFSETQ. The CDR3 is made up of 14 amino acids.

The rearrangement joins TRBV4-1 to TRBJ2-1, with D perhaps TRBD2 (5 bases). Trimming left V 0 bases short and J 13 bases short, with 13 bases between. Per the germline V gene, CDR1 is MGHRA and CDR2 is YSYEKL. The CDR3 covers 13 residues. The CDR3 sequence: CASSQDPPDSQFF. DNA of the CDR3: TGCGCCAGCAGCCAAGATCCCCCGGACTCCCAGTTCTTC.

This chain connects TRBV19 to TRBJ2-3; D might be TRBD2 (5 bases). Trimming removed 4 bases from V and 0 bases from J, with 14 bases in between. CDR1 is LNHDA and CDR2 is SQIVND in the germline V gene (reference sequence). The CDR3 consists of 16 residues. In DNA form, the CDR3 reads TGTGCCAGTAGTAAACTCGCGGGCCCTAGCACAGATACGCAGTATTTT. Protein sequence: CASSKLAGPSTDTQYF.

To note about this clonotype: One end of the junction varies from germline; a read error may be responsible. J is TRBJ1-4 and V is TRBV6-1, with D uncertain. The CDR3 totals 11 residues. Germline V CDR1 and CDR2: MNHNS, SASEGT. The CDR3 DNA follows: TGTGCCAGCAGTGATACCGAAAAACGGTTTTTT. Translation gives CASSDTEKRFF.

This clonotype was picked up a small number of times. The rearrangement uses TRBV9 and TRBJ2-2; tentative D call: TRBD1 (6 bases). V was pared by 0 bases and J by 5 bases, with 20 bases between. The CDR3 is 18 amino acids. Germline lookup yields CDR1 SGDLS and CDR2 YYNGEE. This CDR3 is CASSVEGQLAIETGELFF. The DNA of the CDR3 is TGTGCCAGCAGCGTAGAAGGACAGCTAGCCATTGAAACCGGGGAGCTGTTTTTT.

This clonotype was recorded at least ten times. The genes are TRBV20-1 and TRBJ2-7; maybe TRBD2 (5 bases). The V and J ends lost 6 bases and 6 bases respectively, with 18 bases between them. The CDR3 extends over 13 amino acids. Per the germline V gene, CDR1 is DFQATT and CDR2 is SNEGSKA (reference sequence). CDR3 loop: CSAAGMAKGEQYF. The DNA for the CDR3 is TGCAGTGCCGCGGGTATGGCAAAGGGCGAGCAGTACTTC.

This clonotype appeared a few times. The CDR3, as DNA: TGCAGTGCTAGAGATAACAGGGGATACTACGAGCAGTACTTC. This codes for CSARDNRGYYEQYF. This rearrangement joins TRBV20-1 to TRBJ2-7; TRBD1 aligns across 7 bases. V lost 0 bases, J lost 3 bases, and 5 bases stayed unmatched. Germline V gives CDR1 DFQATT, CDR2 SNEGSKA (reference sequence). The CDR3 runs to 14 residues.

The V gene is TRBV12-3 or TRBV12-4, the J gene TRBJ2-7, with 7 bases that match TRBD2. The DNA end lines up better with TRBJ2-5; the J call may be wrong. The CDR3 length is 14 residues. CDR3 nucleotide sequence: TGTGCCAGCAGAGGTGGGGGACTACAAGAGACCCAGTACTTC. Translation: CASRGGGLQETQYF.

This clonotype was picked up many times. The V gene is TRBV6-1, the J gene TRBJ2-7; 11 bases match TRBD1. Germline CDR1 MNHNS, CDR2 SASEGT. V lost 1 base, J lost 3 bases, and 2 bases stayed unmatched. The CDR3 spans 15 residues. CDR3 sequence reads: CASSEGTGGFYEQYF. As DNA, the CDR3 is TGTGCCAGCAGTGAAGGGACAGGGGGCTTCTACGAGCAGTACTTC.

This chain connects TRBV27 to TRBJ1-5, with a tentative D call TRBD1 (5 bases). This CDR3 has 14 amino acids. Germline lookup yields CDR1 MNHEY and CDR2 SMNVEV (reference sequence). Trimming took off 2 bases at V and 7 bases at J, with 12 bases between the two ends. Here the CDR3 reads CASSLSGGFQPQHF. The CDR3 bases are TGTGCCAGCAGTTTAAGTGGGGGGTTCCAGCCCCAGCATTTT.

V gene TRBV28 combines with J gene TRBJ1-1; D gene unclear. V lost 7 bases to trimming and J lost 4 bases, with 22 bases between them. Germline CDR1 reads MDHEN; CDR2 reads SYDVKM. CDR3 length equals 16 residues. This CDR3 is CASTRKAGPSSTEAFF. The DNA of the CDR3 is TGTGCCAGCACCCGAAAGGCAGGCCCATCTAGCACTGAAGCTTTCTTT.

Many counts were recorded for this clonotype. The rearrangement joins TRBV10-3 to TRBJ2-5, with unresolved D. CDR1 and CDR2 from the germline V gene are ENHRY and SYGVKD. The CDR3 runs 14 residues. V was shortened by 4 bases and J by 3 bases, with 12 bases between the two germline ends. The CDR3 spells CAISVSNNKETQYF. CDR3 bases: TGTGCCATCAGTGTTAGTAACAATAAAGAGACCCAGTACTTC.

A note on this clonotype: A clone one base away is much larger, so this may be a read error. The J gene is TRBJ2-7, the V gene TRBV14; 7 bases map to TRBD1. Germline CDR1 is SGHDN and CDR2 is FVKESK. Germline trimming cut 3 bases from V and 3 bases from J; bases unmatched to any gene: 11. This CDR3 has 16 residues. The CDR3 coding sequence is TGTGCCAGCAGCCAGAGAGACGGTGACAGGGACTACGAGCAGTACTTC. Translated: CASSQRDGDRDYEQYF.

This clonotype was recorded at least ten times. The CDR3 nucleotides read TGCAGTGCCCTAGCGGGACAGGGTGTGGAGGCCAAAAACATTCAGTACTTC. Translation: CSALAGQGVEAKNIQYF. V and J are TRBV20-1 and TRBJ2-4; D could derive from TRBD1 or TRBD2 (9 bases each). Germline values: CDR1 DFQATT, CDR2 SNEGSKA (reference sequence). The CDR3 totals 17 residues. V shed 6 bases and J shed 1 base, with 22 bases lying between them.

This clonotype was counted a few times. The CDR3 protein is CASSMDTDSPLHF. CDR3 coding DNA: TGTGCCAGCAGCATGGACACGGATTCACCCCTCCACTTT. The rearrangement uses TRBV9 and TRBJ1-6, with TRBD1 as a possible D gene (5 bases). The germline V and J ends were trimmed by 4 bases and 8 bases, with 10 bases remaining between them. Germline V lookup: CDR1 SGDLS, CDR2 YYNGEE. The CDR3 is made up of 13 amino acids.